This T cell receptor beta chain was documented in a study of identical twins. Findings and caveats of the study: A partial confounding effect on zero-insertion analyses could come from invariant MAIT and iNKT cells. Reduced insertions were recorded for abundant cord blood beta clonotypes, with no such pattern in memory repertoires.

Points on this clonotype: Its specificity is unknown. Mismatch with germline at one junction end may stem from a read error.

TCRdb re-derived calls from the 5' RACE reads in MiXCR, one entry per CDR3 protein. The table includes approximately 470,000 distinct CDR3 sequences, 14% detected once. CDR3 length: 15 amino acids. Germline-derived CDR1 and CDR2 are SGHRS and YFSETQ. This same sample was also taken into another study, of yellow fever vaccine responses in identical twins.

The material sequenced was CD4+ T cells sorted from blood. This TCR was recovered from a woman between 18 and 29 years old in good health. The chain is built from TRBV5-1 and TRBJ2-3; 8 bases agree with TRBD2. The CDR3 DNA is TGCGCCAGCAGTTTGGGAGCGGGAGTGTTAGATACGCAGTATTTT. Translating it yields CASSLGAGVLDTQYF.